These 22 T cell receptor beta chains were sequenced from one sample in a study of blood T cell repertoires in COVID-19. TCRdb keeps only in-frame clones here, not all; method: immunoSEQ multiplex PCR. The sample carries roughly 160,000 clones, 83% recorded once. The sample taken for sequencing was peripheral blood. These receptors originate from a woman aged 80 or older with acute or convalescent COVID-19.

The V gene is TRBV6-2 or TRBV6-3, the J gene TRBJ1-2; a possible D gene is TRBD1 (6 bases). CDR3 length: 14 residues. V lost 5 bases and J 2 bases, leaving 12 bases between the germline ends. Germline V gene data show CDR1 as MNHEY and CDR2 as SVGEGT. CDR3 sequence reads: CASSPIGQNYGYTF. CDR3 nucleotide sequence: TGTGCCAGCAGTCCGATAGGACAGAACTATGGCTACACCTTC.

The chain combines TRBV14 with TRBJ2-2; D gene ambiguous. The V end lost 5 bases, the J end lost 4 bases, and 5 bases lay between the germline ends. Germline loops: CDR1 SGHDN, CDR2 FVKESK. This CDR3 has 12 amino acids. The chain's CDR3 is CASSWSTGELFF. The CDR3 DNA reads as TGTGCCAGCAGCTGGAGCACCGGGGAGCTGTTTTTT.

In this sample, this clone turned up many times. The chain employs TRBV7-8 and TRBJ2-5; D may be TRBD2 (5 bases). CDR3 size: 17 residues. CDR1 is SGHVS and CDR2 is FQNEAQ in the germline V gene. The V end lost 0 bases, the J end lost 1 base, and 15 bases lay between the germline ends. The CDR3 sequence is CASSLAAGLHPQETQYF. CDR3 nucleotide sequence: TGTGCCAGCAGCTTAGCGGCCGGACTTCATCCCCAAGAGACCCAGTACTTC.

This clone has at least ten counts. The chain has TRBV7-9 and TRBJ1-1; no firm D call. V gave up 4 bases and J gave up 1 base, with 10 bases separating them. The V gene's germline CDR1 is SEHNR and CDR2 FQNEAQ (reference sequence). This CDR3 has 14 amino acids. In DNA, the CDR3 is TGTGCCAGCAGCTCCCTAAGAGGGAACACTGAAGCTTTCTTT. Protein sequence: CASSSLRGNTEAFF.

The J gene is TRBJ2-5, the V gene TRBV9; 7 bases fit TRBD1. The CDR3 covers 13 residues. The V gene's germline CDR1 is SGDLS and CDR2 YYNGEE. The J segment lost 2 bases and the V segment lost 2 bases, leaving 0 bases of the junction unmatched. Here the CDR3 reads CASSVRGQETQYF. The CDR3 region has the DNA TGTGCCAGCAGCGTCAGGGGGCAAGAGACCCAGTACTTC.

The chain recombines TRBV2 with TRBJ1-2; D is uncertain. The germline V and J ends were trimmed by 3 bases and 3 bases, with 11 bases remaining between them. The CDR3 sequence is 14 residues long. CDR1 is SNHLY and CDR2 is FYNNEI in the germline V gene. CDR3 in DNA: TGTGCCAGCAGTGATAGAGGAGGAGACTATGGCTACACCTTC. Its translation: CASSDRGGDYGYTF.

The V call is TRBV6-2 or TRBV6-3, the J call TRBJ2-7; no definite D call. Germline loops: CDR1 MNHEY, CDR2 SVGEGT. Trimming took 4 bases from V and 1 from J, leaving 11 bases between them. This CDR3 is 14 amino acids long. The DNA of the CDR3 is TGTGCCAGCAGTTCGATCGGTGCGTCCTACGAGCAGTACTTC. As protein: CASSSIGASYEQYF.

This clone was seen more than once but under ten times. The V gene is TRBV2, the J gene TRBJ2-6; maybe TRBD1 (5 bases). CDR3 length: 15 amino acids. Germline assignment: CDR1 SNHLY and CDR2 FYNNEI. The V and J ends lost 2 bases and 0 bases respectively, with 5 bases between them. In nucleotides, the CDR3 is TGTGCCAGCAGTGAACAGGGCTCTGGGGCCAACGTCCTGACTTTC. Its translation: CASSEQGSGANVLTF.

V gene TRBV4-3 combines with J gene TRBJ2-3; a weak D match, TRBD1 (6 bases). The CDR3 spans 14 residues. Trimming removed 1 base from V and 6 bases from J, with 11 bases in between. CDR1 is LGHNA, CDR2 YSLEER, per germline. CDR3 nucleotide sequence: TGCGCCAGCAGCCAAGCAACAGGGTTGGATACGCAGTATTTT. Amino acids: CASSQATGLDTQYF.

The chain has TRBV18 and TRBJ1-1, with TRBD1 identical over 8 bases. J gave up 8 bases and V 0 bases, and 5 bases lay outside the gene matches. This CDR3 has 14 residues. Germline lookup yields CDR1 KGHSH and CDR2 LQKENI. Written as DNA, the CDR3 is TGTGCCAGCTCACCACCTGTACGGGACAGGGAAGCTTTCTTT. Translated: CASSPPVRDREAFF.

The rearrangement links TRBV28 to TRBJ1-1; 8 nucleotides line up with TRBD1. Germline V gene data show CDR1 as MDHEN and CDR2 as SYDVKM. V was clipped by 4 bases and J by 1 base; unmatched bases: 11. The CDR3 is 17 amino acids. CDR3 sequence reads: CASSSSGGRVENTEAFF. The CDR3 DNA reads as TGTGCCAGCAGTTCATCAGGGGGCAGGGTAGAGAACACTGAAGCTTTCTTT.

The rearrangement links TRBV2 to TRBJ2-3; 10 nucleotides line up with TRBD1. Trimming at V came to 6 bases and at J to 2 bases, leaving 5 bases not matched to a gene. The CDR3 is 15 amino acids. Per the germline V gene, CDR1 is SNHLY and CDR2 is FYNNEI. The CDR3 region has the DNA TGTGCCAGCAGGGTTGACAGGGGGCACACAGATACGCAGTATTTT. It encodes CASRVDRGHTDTQYF. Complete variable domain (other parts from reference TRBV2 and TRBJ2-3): EPEVTQTPSHQVTQMGQEVILRCVPISNHLYFYWYRQILGQKVEFLVSFYNNEISEKSEIFDDQFSVERPDGSNFTLKIRSTKLEDSAMYFCASRVDRGHTDTQYFGPGTRLTVL.

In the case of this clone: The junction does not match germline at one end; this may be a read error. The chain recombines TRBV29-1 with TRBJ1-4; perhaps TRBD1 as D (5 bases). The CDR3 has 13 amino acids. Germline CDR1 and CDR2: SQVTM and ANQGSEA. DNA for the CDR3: TGCAGCGTTGCCGACAGCTGGAATGAAAAACTGCTTTTT. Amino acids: CSVADSWNEKLLF. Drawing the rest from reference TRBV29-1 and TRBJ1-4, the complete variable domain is SAVISQKPSRDICQRGTSLTIQCQVDSQVTMMFWYRQQPGQSLTLIATANQGSEATYESGFVIDKFPISRPNLTFSTLTVSNMSPEDSSIYLCSVADSWNEKLLFGSGTQLSVL.

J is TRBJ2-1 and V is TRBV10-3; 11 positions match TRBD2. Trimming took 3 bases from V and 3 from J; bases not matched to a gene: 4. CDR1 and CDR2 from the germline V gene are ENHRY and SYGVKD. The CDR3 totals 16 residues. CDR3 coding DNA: TGTGCCATCAGTGACTTCACTAGCGGGGGCTACAATGAGCAGTTCTTC. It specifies CAISDFTSGGYNEQFF.

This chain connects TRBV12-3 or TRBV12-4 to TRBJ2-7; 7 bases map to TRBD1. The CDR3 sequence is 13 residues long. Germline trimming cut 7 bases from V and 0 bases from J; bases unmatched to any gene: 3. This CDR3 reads CASTYRGSYEQYF. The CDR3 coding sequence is TGTGCCAGCACATACAGGGGCTCCTACGAGCAGTACTTC.

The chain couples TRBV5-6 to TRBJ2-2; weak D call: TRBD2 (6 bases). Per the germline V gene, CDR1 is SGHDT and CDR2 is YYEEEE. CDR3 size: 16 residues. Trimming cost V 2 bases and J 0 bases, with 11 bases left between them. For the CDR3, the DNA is TGTGCCAGCAGCTTACCGGGAGACGCGAACACCGGGGAGCTGTTTTTT. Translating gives CASSLPGDANTGELFF.

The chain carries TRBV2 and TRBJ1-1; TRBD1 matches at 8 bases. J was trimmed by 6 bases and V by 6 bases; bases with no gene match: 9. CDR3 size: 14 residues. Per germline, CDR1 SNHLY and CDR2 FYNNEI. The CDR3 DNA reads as TGTGCCAGCAGGTACACACAGGGGGTGGCTGAAGCTTTCTTT. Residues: CASRYTQGVAEAFF.

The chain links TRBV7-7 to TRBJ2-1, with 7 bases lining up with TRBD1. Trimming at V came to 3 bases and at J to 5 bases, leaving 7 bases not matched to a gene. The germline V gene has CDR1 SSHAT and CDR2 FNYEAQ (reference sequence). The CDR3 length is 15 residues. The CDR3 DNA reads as TGTGCCAGCAGCTTTTCGGACAGGCCCAACAATGAGCAGTTCTTC. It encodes CASSFSDRPNNEQFF.

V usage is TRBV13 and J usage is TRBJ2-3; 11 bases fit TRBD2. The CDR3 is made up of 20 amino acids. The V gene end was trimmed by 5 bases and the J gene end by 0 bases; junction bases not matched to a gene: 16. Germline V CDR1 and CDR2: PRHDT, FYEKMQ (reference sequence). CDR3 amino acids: CASSPIAGGPEFTSTDTQYF. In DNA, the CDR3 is TGTGCCAGCAGCCCGATAGCGGGAGGGCCGGAATTTACTAGCACAGATACGCAGTATTTT.

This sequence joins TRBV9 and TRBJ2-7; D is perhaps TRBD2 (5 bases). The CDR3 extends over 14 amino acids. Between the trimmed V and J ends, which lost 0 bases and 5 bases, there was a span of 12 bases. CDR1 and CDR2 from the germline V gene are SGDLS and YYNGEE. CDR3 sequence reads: CASSVGGEYHEQYF. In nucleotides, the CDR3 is TGTGCCAGCAGCGTAGGTGGGGAGTACCACGAGCAGTACTTC.

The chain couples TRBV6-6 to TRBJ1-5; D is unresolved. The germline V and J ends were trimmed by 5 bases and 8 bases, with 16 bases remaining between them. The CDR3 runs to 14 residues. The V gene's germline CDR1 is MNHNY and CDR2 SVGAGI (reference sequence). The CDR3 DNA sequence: TGTGCCAGCAGTACTGGACGGGAGTGGGAGCCCCAGCATTTT. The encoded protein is CASSTGREWEPQHF.

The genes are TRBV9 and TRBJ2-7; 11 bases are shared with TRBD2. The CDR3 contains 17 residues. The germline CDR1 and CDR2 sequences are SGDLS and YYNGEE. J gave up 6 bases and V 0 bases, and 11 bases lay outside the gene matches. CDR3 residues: CASSVELETSGTSEQYF. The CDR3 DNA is TGTGCCAGCAGCGTAGAACTCGAGACTAGCGGGACATCCGAGCAGTACTTC.